The 25 T cell receptor beta chains listed next were all sequenced from one sample in a study of cytomegalovirus exposure and HLA in healthy donors. The PCR had 60 Vbeta and 13 Jbeta primers. Generated by immunoSEQ multiplex PCR, the TCRdb table keeps only in-frame clones and is missing some. The listing contains 200,000 or so clones. The source material was PBMCs. The source of these receptors is a boy aged 5-17 years in good health and CMV-seronegative.

The gene calls are TRBV7-3 and TRBJ2-1, with TRBD2 matching over 7 bases. Trimming removed 3 bases from V and 2 bases from J; junction bases left unmatched: 4. Per germline, CDR1 SGHTA and CDR2 FQGTGA. The CDR3 is 15 residues long. CDR3 residues: CASSLRGMAYNEQFF. The CDR3 nucleotides are TGTGCCAGCAGCTTGCGGGGGATGGCCTACAATGAGCAGTTCTTC.

The chain combines TRBV4-2 with TRBJ1-1; possible D gene TRBD1, 6 bases. CDR3 length: 15 amino acids. The germline V gene encodes CDR1 LGHNA and CDR2 YNFKEQ. V was shortened by 0 bases and J by 5 bases, with 13 bases between the two germline ends. The CDR3 is CASSQDVGARTEAFF. In DNA form, the CDR3 reads TGTGCCAGCAGCCAAGATGTGGGGGCGCGGACTGAAGCTTTCTTT.

In DNA form, the CDR3 reads TGTGCCACCAGCAGCGGGGGTAACTATGGCTACACCTTC. Translating gives CATSSGGNYGYTF. The chain uses TRBV15 and TRBJ1-2, with D possibly TRBD1 on 5 matching bases. This CDR3 is built from 13 residues. The germline V gene encodes CDR1 LNHNV and CDR2 YYDKDF (reference sequence). Deletions cut 3 bases from V and 1 base from J, with 6 bases between.

V is TRBV15 and J is TRBJ2-7, with D possibly TRBD2 on 5 matching bases. Trimming took off 1 base at V and 4 bases at J, with 11 bases between the two ends. The CDR3 runs 14 residues. Per the germline V gene, CDR1 is LNHNV and CDR2 is YYDKDF (reference sequence). CDR3 in amino acids: CATSRAGRGYEQYF. The CDR3 bases are TGTGCCACCAGCAGAGCCGGTCGGGGATACGAGCAGTACTTC. The whole variable domain, filled in from reference TRBV15 and TRBJ2-7, reads DAMVIQNPRYQVTQFGKPVTLSCSQTLNHNVMYWYQQKSSQAPKLLFHYYDKDFNNEADTPDNFQSRRPNTSFCFLDIRSPGLGDTAMYLCATSRAGRGYEQYFGPGTRLTVT.

The chain uses TRBV5-1 and TRBJ1-1; 7 bases line up with TRBD1. Trimming took 1 base from V and 7 from J; bases not matched to a gene: 10. The CDR3 loop spans 15 amino acids. Germline V gene sequence: CDR1 SGHRS, CDR2 YFSETQ. Here the CDR3 reads CASSLTLDRTSEAFF. CDR3 DNA: TGCGCCAGCAGCTTGACATTGGACAGGACCAGTGAAGCTTTCTTT.

This chain connects TRBV4-1 to TRBJ1-6; tentative D call: TRBD1 (5 bases). With 0 bases removed from V and 7 bases from J, the gap between germline ends came to 16 bases. In germline, CDR1 is MGHRA, CDR2 YSYEKL. The CDR3 runs 17 residues. In nucleotides, the CDR3 is TGCGCCAGCAGCCAAGAACCCCAAGGGGTACCCAATTCACCCCTCCACTTT. Translated: CASSQEPQGVPNSPLHF.

This chain joins TRBV30 and TRBJ1-2, with a possible D match to TRBD1 (5 bases). Trimming took 2 bases from V and 4 from J, leaving 14 bases between them. CDR1 and CDR2 from the germline V gene are GTSNPN and SVGIG (reference sequence). The CDR3 spans 14 residues. The CDR3: CAWSRGGSFYGYTF. CDR3 DNA: TGTGCCTGGAGTAGGGGTGGCAGCTTCTATGGCTACACCTTC.

The chain links TRBV14 to TRBJ2-7, with no clear D. Trimming took off 2 bases at V and 5 bases at J, with 10 bases between the two ends. Germline CDR1 reads SGHDN; CDR2 reads FVKESK. The CDR3 is 13 amino acids. For the CDR3, the DNA is TGTGCCAGCAGCCAACTTCTCCTAAACGAGCAGTACTTC. This translates into CASSQLLLNEQYF.

The chain employs TRBV6-1 and TRBJ2-2, with TRBD1 as a possible D gene (6 bases). The V gene lost 10 bases and the J gene lost 5 bases, with 11 bases spanning the gap. The CDR3 spans 12 residues. In germline, CDR1 is MNHNS, CDR2 SASEGT. The CDR3 sequence: CANRVGTGELFF. In nucleotides, the CDR3 is TGTGCCAACAGGGTCGGGACCGGGGAGCTGTTTTTT.

The V gene is TRBV18, the J gene TRBJ1-2; tentative D call: TRBD1 (6 bases). The germline V gene encodes CDR1 KGHSH and CDR2 LQKENI. This CDR3 is built from 16 residues. V gave up 2 bases and J gave up 4 bases, with 17 bases separating them. The CDR3 DNA is TGTGCCAGCTCACCAAACTCCAAGGGGGTCTTCTATGGCTACACCTTC. It is translated as CASSPNSKGVFYGYTF.

The gene calls are TRBV7-9 and TRBJ2-7, with a tentative D call TRBD1 (6 bases). Germline CDR1 and CDR2: SEHNR and FQNEAQ (reference sequence). The V gene lost 5 bases and the J gene lost 0 bases, with 17 bases spanning the gap. The CDR3 sequence is 16 residues long. The CDR3 here is CASSTRQAVSSYEQYF. Written as DNA, the CDR3 is TGTGCCAGCAGCACCCGACAGGCCGTAAGCTCCTACGAGCAGTACTTC. The full variable domain, rest sourced from reference TRBV7-9 and TRBJ2-7, is DTGVSQNPRHKITKRGQNVTFRCDPISEHNRLYWYRQTLGQGPEFLTYFQNEAQLEKSRLLSDRFSAERPKGSFSTLEIQRTEQGDSAMYLCASSTRQAVSSYEQYFGPGTRLTVT.

The genes are TRBV19 and TRBJ2-2; 8 bases map to TRBD2. Unmatched junction bases numbered 6, after V lost 1 base and J lost 2 bases. From germline, CDR1 is LNHDA and CDR2 SQIVND (reference sequence). CDR3 length equals 17 residues. CDR3: CASSIGAGAPNTGELFF. CDR3 sequence (DNA): TGTGCCAGTAGTATAGGAGCGGGGGCTCCAAACACCGGGGAGCTGTTTTTT.

The chain is built from TRBV27 and TRBJ2-3; 8 bases fit TRBD2. Looked up from germline, CDR1 is MNHEY and CDR2 is SMNVEV (reference sequence). Trimming took 6 bases from V and 4 from J; bases not matched to a gene: 3. This CDR3 spans 13 amino acids. CDR3 amino acids: CASRRAGADTQYF. CDR3 bases: TGTGCCAGCAGAAGAGCGGGGGCAGATACGCAGTATTTT.

In nucleotides, the CDR3 is TGTGCCACCAGCAGGAGGGACAGGGGGTACGAGCAGTACTTC. Translated, it gives CATSRRDRGYEQYF. The chain links TRBV15 to TRBJ2-5, with 11 positions matching TRBD1. The J call is uncertain, as TRBJ2-7 better fits the DNA end. The germline CDR1 and CDR2 sequences are LNHNV and YYDKDF (reference sequence). The CDR3 loop spans 14 amino acids.

The CDR3 loop is CASSPGQRARQPQHF. The CDR3 DNA sequence: TGTGCCAGCAGCCCCGGACAGAGGGCCCGTCAGCCCCAGCATTTT. The genes are TRBV6-6 and TRBJ1-5; tentatively, D is TRBD1 (6 bases). V was shortened by 6 bases and J by 6 bases, with 18 bases between the two germline ends. The germline CDR1 and CDR2 sequences are MNHNY and SVGAGI (reference sequence). This CDR3 contains 15 residues.

V usage is TRBV2 and J usage is TRBJ1-2, with no clear D. Germline CDR1 and CDR2: SNHLY and FYNNEI. The CDR3 loop spans 11 amino acids. The V end lost 1 base, the J end lost 8 bases, and 5 bases lay between the germline ends. The CDR3 DNA reads TGTGCCAGCAGTGAAGTAGCCGGCTACACCTTC. Its translation: CASSEVAGYTF.

The V and J genes are TRBV19 and TRBJ1-1; D remains unclear. CDR1 LNHDA and CDR2 SQIVND come from the germline V gene (reference sequence). V shed 3 bases and J shed 1 base, with 9 bases lying between them. The CDR3 has 14 amino acids. The CDR3 is CASSIEGSNTEAFF. Here the CDR3 DNA reads TGTGCCAGTAGTATCGAGGGTTCGAACACTGAAGCTTTCTTT.

The chain carries TRBV5-1 and TRBJ2-2; TRBD1 aligns across 11 bases. Germline loops: CDR1 SGHRS, CDR2 YFSETQ. V shed 3 bases, J shed 5 bases, and the junction held 6 bases outside the gene matches. The CDR3 covers 16 residues. The CDR3 DNA reads as TGCGCCAGCAGCTCTCGGACAGGGGGCGCTACCGGGGAGCTGTTTTTT. It encodes CASSSRTGGATGELFF.

CDR3: CASSPVAGGLNEQFF. The CDR3 nucleotides read TGCGCCAGCAGCCCTGTAGCGGGGGGGCTCAATGAGCAGTTCTTC. The V gene is TRBV5-1, the J gene TRBJ2-1; 11 bases are a match to TRBD2. Germline-derived CDR1 and CDR2 are SGHRS and YFSETQ. J was trimmed by 6 bases and V by 4 bases; bases with no gene match: 6. The length of the CDR3 is 15 residues. The whole variable domain, filled in from reference TRBV5-1 and TRBJ2-1, reads KAGVTQTPRYLIKTRGQQVTLSCSPISGHRSVSWYQQTPGQGLQFLFEYFSETQRNKGNFPGRFSGRQFSNSRSEMNVSTLELGDSALYLCASSPVAGGLNEQFFGPGTRLTVL.

This rearrangement joins TRBV7-8 to TRBJ1-2; no firm D call. Germline V gene sequence: CDR1 SGHVS, CDR2 FQNEAQ. The CDR3 runs 14 residues. V gave up 1 base and J gave up 8 bases, with 14 bases separating them. The CDR3 region has the DNA TGTGCCAGCAGCTTAGGGTACCCCGGTACGGGCTACACCTTC. It is translated as CASSLGYPGTGYTF.

The chain uses TRBV30 and TRBJ2-7; a possible D gene is TRBD2 (5 bases). Germline V gene lookup returns CDR1 GTSNPN and CDR2 SVGIG (reference sequence). V lost 3 bases and J 1 base, leaving 10 bases between the germline ends. The CDR3 extends over 13 amino acids. Here the CDR3 DNA reads TGTGCCTGGAGCCACGGGATATCCTACGAGCAGTACTTC. Protein sequence: CAWSHGISYEQYF.

The chain employs TRBV7-8 and TRBJ2-7; a weak D match, TRBD2 (6 bases). This CDR3 region has 16 residues. Germline lookup yields CDR1 SGHVS and CDR2 FQNEAQ. The V end lost 3 bases, the J end lost 2 bases, and 17 bases lay between the germline ends. Here the CDR3 reads CASSFAGGGWTYEQYF. For the CDR3, the DNA is TGTGCCAGCAGCTTCGCCGGGGGAGGATGGACCTACGAGCAGTACTTC.

The CDR3 is CASSRDFQETQYF. CDR3 DNA sequence: TGTGCCAGCAGTCGGGACTTTCAAGAGACCCAGTACTTC. This chain joins TRBV6-6 and TRBJ2-5; weak D call: TRBD2 (6 bases). The CDR3 sequence is 13 residues long. Germline V gives CDR1 MNHNY, CDR2 SVGAGI (reference sequence). Trimming shortened V by 5 bases and J by 2 bases, and 9 bases separated the two germline ends.

The chain joins TRBV4-1 to TRBJ2-2, with TRBD2 matching 10 bases. Germline V CDR1 and CDR2: MGHRA, YSYEKL. This CDR3 has 20 amino acids. The V and J ends lost 4 bases and 2 bases, in that order; junction bases with no gene match: 16. The CDR3 region is CASSPGPFRAGGLNTGELFF. CDR3 in DNA: TGCGCCAGCAGCCCAGGGCCTTTTCGAGCGGGGGGGCTTAACACCGGGGAGCTGTTTTTT.

The gene calls are TRBV19 and TRBJ2-7, with 7 bases matching TRBD1. V shed 5 bases, J shed 3 bases, and the junction held 10 bases outside the gene matches. The CDR3 contains 15 residues. The germline CDR1 and CDR2 sequences are LNHDA and SQIVND (reference sequence). DNA for the CDR3: TGTGCCAGTAGTCCGACCGGGACAGTATTCTACGAGCAGTACTTC. It translates to CASSPTGTVFYEQYF.